What follows are 28 T cell receptor beta chains derived from one specimen sequenced in a study of shared clonotypes between healthy human individuals. Repertoires were generated with immunoSEQ multiplex PCR, while TCRdb's copy carries only in-frame clones and drops some. The repertoire consists of about 330,000 clones, with over 65% occurring once and the leading ten covering 10%. The sample was memory CD4+ T cells sorted from blood. The subset is: CD45RA-negative fraction. Source of these receptors: a man aged 30 to 39 in good health.

The chain recombines TRBV29-1 with TRBJ2-7; D is unclear. Germline CDR1 SQVTM, CDR2 ANQGSEA. The germline V and J ends were trimmed by 5 bases and 4 bases, with 9 bases remaining between them. This CDR3 comprises 11 residues. CDR3 region: CSVYYGYEQYF. CDR3 coding DNA: TGCAGCGTTTACTACGGGTACGAGCAGTACTTC.

This chain links TRBV5-4 with TRBJ2-5; no clear D gene. Trimming cost V 4 bases and J 2 bases, with 12 bases left between them. CDR3 length: 14 residues. Per the germline V gene, CDR1 is SGHNT and CDR2 is YYREEE (reference sequence). The chain's CDR3 is CASSLTASQETQYF. The CDR3 DNA follows: TGTGCCAGCAGCCTAACGGCTAGTCAAGAGACCCAGTACTTC.

This chain joins TRBV18 and TRBJ2-3; D is unclear. Germline assignment: CDR1 KGHSH and CDR2 LQKENI. The CDR3 covers 14 residues. Trimming took off 2 bases at V and 6 bases at J, with 12 bases between the two ends. For the CDR3, the DNA is TGTGCCAGCTCACCATTCTCTAGAGGTGATACGCAGTATTTT. Protein product: CASSPFSRGDTQYF.

This rearrangement joins TRBV11-2 to TRBJ2-3, with a tentative D call TRBD1 (5 bases). The CDR3 is made up of 15 amino acids. The germline gives CDR1 SGHAT, CDR2 FQNNGV. With 3 bases removed from V and 1 base from J, the gap between germline ends came to 11 bases. This CDR3 is CASSFWGRGTDTQYF. In nucleotides, the CDR3 is TGTGCCAGCAGCTTCTGGGGCAGGGGCACAGATACGCAGTATTTT.

The CDR3 DNA sequence: TGTGCCAGCTCACTTACCGGGTCCCGGGAGGAAAAACTGTTTTTT. As protein: CASSLTGSREEKLFF. The chain carries TRBV18 and TRBJ1-4; D remains unclear. CDR3 size: 15 residues. Germline V gives CDR1 KGHSH, CDR2 LQKENI. V lost 4 bases and J lost 8, with 17 bases in between.

The chain combines TRBV18 with TRBJ2-5; the D gene could be TRBD1 or TRBD2 (5 bases each). Matching the DNA end better, TRBJ2-7 makes the J call doubtful. CDR3 length: 13 amino acids. Per the germline V gene, CDR1 is KGHSH and CDR2 is LQKENI. The CDR3 DNA reads as TGTGCCAGCTCACCCGGGACCGAAGGCGAGCAGTACTTC. As protein: CASSPGTEGEQYF.

This clone was picked up one time. The chain is built from TRBV5-1 and TRBJ2-1; D unclear. Germline CDR1 SGHRS, CDR2 YFSETQ. The germline V and J ends were trimmed by 2 bases and 3 bases, with 3 bases remaining between them. This CDR3 is 12 amino acids long. Here the CDR3 DNA reads TGCGCCAGCAGCTTAGACTACAATGAGCAGTTCTTC. This gives the protein CASSLDYNEQFF.

The chain joins TRBV9 to TRBJ2-3; a weak D match, TRBD1 (6 bases). This CDR3 comprises 15 residues. V lost 3 bases, J lost 4 bases, and 15 bases lay in between. Per the germline V gene, CDR1 is SGDLS and CDR2 is YYNGEE. The CDR3 sequence: CASSAYRGSSDTQYF. The CDR3 DNA sequence: TGTGCCAGCAGCGCCTATAGGGGGTCGTCAGATACGCAGTATTTT.

J is TRBJ1-1 and V is TRBV23-1; D is possibly TRBD1 (5 bases). TRBV23-1 belongs to the ORF category, with a function that is uncertain. Deletions cut 4 bases from V and 1 base from J, with 13 bases between. The CDR3 extends over 15 amino acids. CDR3 sequence: CASSPGPASNTEAFF. The CDR3 DNA reads as TGCGCCAGCAGTCCGGGGCCGGCATCGAACACTGAAGCTTTCTTT.

The genes are TRBV5-4 and TRBJ2-7, with TRBD2 matching 13 bases. Germline CDR1 reads SGHNT; CDR2 reads YYREEE (reference sequence). Trimming took 1 base from V and 7 from J; bases not matched to a gene: 11. The CDR3 has 17 residues. CDR3 region: CASSLRLAGGGLVEQYF. For the CDR3, the DNA is TGTGCCAGCAGCTTGAGACTAGCGGGAGGAGGCCTTGTGGAGCAGTACTTC.

CDR3 protein: CASSRPRRDNGETQYF. CDR3 nucleotides: TGTGCCAGCAGTCGGCCCAGGCGGGACAACGGGGAGACCCAGTACTTC. The chain recombines TRBV6-6 with TRBJ2-5; D is possibly TRBD1 or TRBD2 (6 bases each). Germline V gene data show CDR1 as MNHNY and CDR2 as SVGAGI (reference sequence). Trimming left V 5 bases short and J 5 bases short, with 21 bases between. This CDR3 region has 16 residues.

The chain has TRBV7-2 and TRBJ1-1; TRBD1 is a possible D gene (6 bases). The CDR3 is 16 amino acids. Trimming removed 4 bases at V and 10 bases at J, with 25 bases between. Looked up from germline, CDR1 is SGHTA and CDR2 is FQGNSA. CDR3 sequence: CASSSTRAYAGAGAFF. In DNA form, the CDR3 reads TGTGCCAGCAGCTCAACAAGGGCATACGCGGGGGCAGGAGCTTTCTTT.

The rearrangement uses TRBV6-1 and TRBJ1-2, with D possibly matching TRBD1 (6 bases). The CDR3 consists of 14 residues. Germline CDR1 reads MNHNS; CDR2 reads SASEGT. V was shortened by 6 bases and J by 9 bases, with 20 bases between the two germline ends. CDR3 nucleotide sequence: TGTGCCAGCAGGCGTACCGGGACAACCGAGAGCTACACCTTC. The encoded protein is CASRRTGTTESYTF.

Notes on this clone: This sample includes further DNA sequences coding for the same CDR3. This chain links TRBV5-6 with TRBJ1-5; D is uncertain. The CDR3 extends over 16 amino acids. Germline V gives CDR1 SGHDT, CDR2 YYEEEE. With 1 base removed from V and 6 bases from J, the gap between germline ends came to 17 bases. The CDR3: CASSLTASRGFQPQHF. The CDR3, as DNA: TGTGCCAGCAGCTTGACTGCCTCCAGAGGATTTCAGCCCCAGCATTTT.

The rearrangement joins TRBV6-5 to TRBJ2-7; TRBD1 matches at 12 bases. Germline V lookup: CDR1 MNHEY, CDR2 SVGAGI. The CDR3 extends over 15 amino acids. The trim removed 8 bases at V and 4 bases at J, leaving 9 bases unmatched. CDR3 amino acids: CASRLSGQGAYEQYF. The CDR3 region has the DNA TGTGCCAGCCGATTATCGGGACAGGGGGCTTACGAGCAGTACTTC.

For this clone: Being one base from a much bigger clone, this may be a read error. The chain employs TRBV12-5 and TRBJ2-3; 11 bases are a match to TRBD1. Germline values: CDR1 LGHNT, CDR2 FRNRAP. There are 18 residues in the CDR3. Trimming took 0 bases from V and 2 from J; bases not matched to a gene: 7. CDR3 DNA sequence: TGTGCTAGTGGTTTGGTACCCCCGGGACAGGGGGACACAGATACGCAGTATTTT. It yields the protein CASGLVPPGQGDTDTQYF.

This clone was recorded only once. J is TRBJ2-7 and V is TRBV5-1, with D hard to call. The CDR3 runs 15 residues. Trimming took 0 bases from V and 0 from J, leaving 10 bases between them. Germline CDR1 reads SGHRS; CDR2 reads YFSETQ. The CDR3 DNA reads TGCGCCAGCAGCTTGGAGGTCAGCACCTCCTACGAGCAGTACTTC. Residues: CASSLEVSTSYEQYF. Filled out from reference TRBV5-1 and TRBJ2-7, the complete variable domain reads KAGVTQTPRYLIKTRGQQVTLSCSPISGHRSVSWYQQTPGQGLQFLFEYFSETQRNKGNFPGRFSGRQFSNSRSEMNVSTLELGDSALYLCASSLEVSTSYEQYFGPGTRLTVT.

The CDR3 coding sequence is TGTGCCAGCAAGCCCGGGGGTGTCACCGGGGAGCTGTTTTTT. Amino acid sequence: CASKPGGVTGELFF. V and J are TRBV7-3 and TRBJ2-2; D perhaps matches TRBD2 (6 bases). There are 14 residues in the CDR3. Germline loops: CDR1 SGHTA, CDR2 FQGTGA. V was pared by 7 bases and J by 4 bases, with 13 bases between.

The chain uses TRBV19 and TRBJ2-7; TRBD2 is a possible D gene (5 bases). V was shortened by 6 bases and J by 3 bases, with 9 bases between the two germline ends. The CDR3 spans 12 residues. In germline, CDR1 is LNHDA, CDR2 SQIVND (reference sequence). The CDR3: CASRDSYYEQYF. The CDR3 nucleotides are TGTGCCAGTAGGGACTCATACTACGAGCAGTACTTC. The full variable domain, in which reference TRBV19 and TRBJ2-7 provide the parts outside the CDR3, is DGGITQSPKYLFRKEGQNVTLSCEQNLNHDAMYWYRQDPGQGLRLIYYSQIVNDFQKGDIAEGYSVSREKKESFPLTVTSAQKNPTAFYLCASRDSYYEQYFGPGTRLTVT.

The CDR3, as DNA: TGTGCCAGCAGGGTGCTCGGACAGTCCTACGAGCAGTACTTC. It codes for CASRVLGQSYEQYF. The chain links TRBV6-1 to TRBJ2-7; the D gene is possibly TRBD1 (6 bases). Deletions cut 6 bases from V and 1 base from J, with 13 bases between. This CDR3 contains 14 residues. CDR1 and CDR2 from the germline V gene are MNHNS and SASEGT.

CDR3 sequence (DNA): TGTGCCAGCAGCGTCCATTACCGACGCACAGATACGCAGTATTTT. Translated, it gives CASSVHYRRTDTQYF. The chain employs TRBV9 and TRBJ2-3; no reliable D call. V was pared by 2 bases and J by 1 base, with 11 bases between. CDR1 is SGDLS, CDR2 YYNGEE, per germline. This CDR3 is built from 15 residues.

CDR3 amino acids: CASSPSVEGQPQHF. The CDR3 DNA reads as TGTGCCAGCAGCCCTAGTGTCGAGGGCCAGCCCCAGCATTTT. The J gene is TRBJ1-5, the V gene TRBV9; D remains unclear. Trimming cost V 4 bases and J 7 bases, with 15 bases left between them. Germline-derived CDR1 and CDR2 are SGDLS and YYNGEE. The CDR3 is 14 residues long.

This chain links TRBV5-4 with TRBJ2-2; 8 nucleotides align to TRBD2. J lost 6 bases, V lost 2 bases, and 12 bases had no gene match. The germline V gene encodes CDR1 SGHNT and CDR2 YYREEE (reference sequence). The CDR3 is 17 amino acids. As DNA, the CDR3 is TGTGCCAGCAGCTTACGTCTGGCGGGGGGAAGTCCCGGGGAGCTGTTTTTT. It yields the protein CASSLRLAGGSPGELFF. Using reference TRBV5-4 and TRBJ2-2 for the parts outside the CDR3, the full variable domain is ETGVTQSPTHLIKTRGQQVTLRCSSQSGHNTVSWYQQALGQGPQFIFQYYREEENGRGNFPPRFSGLQFPNYSSELNVNALELDDSALYLCASSLRLAGGSPGELFFGEGSRLTVL.

This clone was recorded at least ten times. The chain uses TRBV7-3 and TRBJ2-2; 7 bases are a match to TRBD2. Looked up from germline, CDR1 is SGHTA and CDR2 is FQGTGA. The ends lost 4 bases at V and 4 bases at J; junction bases unmatched: 9. This CDR3 has 16 amino acids. CDR3 in amino acids: CASSSPAGSSTGELFF. CDR3 nucleotides: TGTGCCAGCAGCTCACCAGCGGGATCGAGCACCGGGGAGCTGTTTTTT.

V usage is TRBV5-4 and J usage is TRBJ2-1; D is uncertain. V dropped 1 base and J dropped 5 bases, with 7 bases sitting between them. The V gene's germline CDR1 is SGHNT and CDR2 YYREEE (reference sequence). The length of the CDR3 is 13 residues. For the CDR3, the DNA is TGTGCCAGCAGCTTGCCTGGAGACAATGAGCAGTTCTTC. Encoded protein: CASSLPGDNEQFF.

In its sample, this clone was seen a few times. V gene TRBV5-1 combines with J gene TRBJ2-5, with 13 bases lining up with TRBD2. CDR3 size: 18 residues. J gave up 1 base and V 4 bases, and 10 bases lay outside the gene matches. In germline, CDR1 is SGHRS, CDR2 YFSETQ. The CDR3 region has the DNA TGCGCCAGCAGCACGGGTGGGACTAGCGGGGTCTTCCAAGAGACCCAGTACTTC. It translates to CASSTGGTSGVFQETQYF.

The chain is built from TRBV28 and TRBJ2-5; 10 bases fit TRBD2. Germline V gene sequence: CDR1 MDHEN, CDR2 SYDVKM. The CDR3 runs 16 residues. The J segment lost 5 bases and the V segment lost 3 bases, leaving 9 bases of the junction unmatched. In DNA form, the CDR3 reads TGTGCCAGCAGTTTGTCCGGGCTAGCGGGAGTGGAGACCCAGTACTTC. It encodes CASSLSGLAGVETQYF.

The chain employs TRBV4-3 and TRBJ2-5, with 8 bases that match TRBD2. CDR3 length: 14 amino acids. CDR1 and CDR2 (germline): LGHNA, YSLEER. Germline trimming cut 4 bases from V and 1 base from J; bases unmatched to any gene: 2. The CDR3 nucleotides read TGCGCCAGCAGCCCTACTAGCGGCCAAGAGACCCAGTACTTC. Its protein product is CASSPTSGQETQYF.